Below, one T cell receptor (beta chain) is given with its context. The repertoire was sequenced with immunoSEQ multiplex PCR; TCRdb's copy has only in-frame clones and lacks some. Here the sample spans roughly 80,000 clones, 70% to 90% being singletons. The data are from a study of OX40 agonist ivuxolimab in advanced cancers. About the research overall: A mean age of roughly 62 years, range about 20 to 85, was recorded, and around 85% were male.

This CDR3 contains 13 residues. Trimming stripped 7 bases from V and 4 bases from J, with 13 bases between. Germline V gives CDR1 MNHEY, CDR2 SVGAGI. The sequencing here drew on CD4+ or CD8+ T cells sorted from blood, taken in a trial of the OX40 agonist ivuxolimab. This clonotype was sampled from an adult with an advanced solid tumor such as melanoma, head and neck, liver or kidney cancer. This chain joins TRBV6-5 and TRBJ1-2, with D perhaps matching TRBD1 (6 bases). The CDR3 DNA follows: TGTGCCAGCACCATACAGGGATCCTATGGCTACACCTTC. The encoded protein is CASTIQGSYGYTF.